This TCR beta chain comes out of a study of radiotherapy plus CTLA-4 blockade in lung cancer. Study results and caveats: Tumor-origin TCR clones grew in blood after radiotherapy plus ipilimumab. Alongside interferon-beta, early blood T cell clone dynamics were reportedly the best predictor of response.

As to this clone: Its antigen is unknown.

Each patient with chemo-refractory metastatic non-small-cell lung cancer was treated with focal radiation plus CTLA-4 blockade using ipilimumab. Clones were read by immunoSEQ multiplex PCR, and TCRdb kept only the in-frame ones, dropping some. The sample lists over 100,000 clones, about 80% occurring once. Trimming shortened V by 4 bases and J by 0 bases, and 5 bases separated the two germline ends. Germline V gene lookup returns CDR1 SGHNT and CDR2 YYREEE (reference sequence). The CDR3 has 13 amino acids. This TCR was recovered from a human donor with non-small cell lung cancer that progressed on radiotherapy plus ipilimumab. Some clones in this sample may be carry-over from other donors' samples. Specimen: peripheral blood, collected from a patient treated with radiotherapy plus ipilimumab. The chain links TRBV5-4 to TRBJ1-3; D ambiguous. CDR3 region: CASSPVSGNTIYF. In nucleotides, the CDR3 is TGTGCCAGCAGCCCGGTCTCTGGAAACACCATATATTTT.